This passage covers 30 T cell receptor beta chains from one sample sequenced in a study of radiation and T cells in renal cell carcinoma. Time point: baseline pretreatment blood. The treatment is: 15 Gy SBRT to primary tumor, nephrectomy 4 weeks later. Clones were read by immunoSEQ multiplex PCR, and TCRdb kept only the in-frame ones, dropping some. The table lists approximately 150,000 clones, approximately 87% of them singletons. This material consisted of blood, taken from a patient whose treatment included radiotherapy and nephrectomy. The receptors were gathered from a woman in her fifties or sixties with renal cell carcinoma.

This clone was detected once. The chain employs TRBV27 and TRBJ1-6; D is possibly TRBD1 (5 bases). Germline CDR1 reads MNHEY; CDR2 reads SMNVEV (reference sequence). The CDR3 loop spans 15 amino acids. V was shortened by 5 bases and J by 7 bases, with 15 bases between the two germline ends. CDR3: CASSRTSRGNSPLHF. DNA for the CDR3: TGTGCCAGCAGTCGGACATCCAGAGGGAATTCACCCCTCCACTTT.

J is TRBJ2-2 and V is TRBV10-3; 11 nucleotides agree with TRBD2. Germline values: CDR1 ENHRY, CDR2 SYGVKD. V lost 8 bases to trimming and J lost 5 bases; unmatched junction nucleotides: 7. The CDR3 is made up of 15 amino acids. The CDR3 nucleotides read TGTGCCATCGGTAGCGGGAGGGCCGGAACCGGGGAGCTGTTTTTT. It yields the protein CAIGSGRAGTGELFF.

The CDR3 DNA follows: TGTGCCAGCAGTTCGGGGATCTATGGCTACACCTTC. Translated: CASSSGIYGYTF. This chain joins TRBV25-1 and TRBJ1-2; D ambiguous. The CDR3 is 12 amino acids. Per germline, CDR1 MGHDK and CDR2 SYGVNS. Between the trimmed V and J ends, which lost 5 bases and 4 bases, there was a span of 8 bases.

The chain joins TRBV7-2 to TRBJ2-7, with TRBD2 identical over 9 bases. J gave up 7 bases and V 0 bases, and 13 bases lay outside the gene matches. This CDR3 contains 17 residues. Germline CDR1 reads SGHTA; CDR2 reads FQGNSA. CDR3 region: CASSLARSGGGAREQYF. The CDR3 DNA is TGTGCCAGCAGCTTAGCGAGATCGGGCGGGGGGGCCAGGGAGCAGTACTTC.

The V call is TRBV9, the J call TRBJ1-1, with D hard to call. CDR3 length: 14 residues. Per the germline V gene, CDR1 is SGDLS and CDR2 is YYNGEE. Trimming took 0 bases from V and 3 from J, leaving 9 bases between them. The CDR3 DNA is TGTGCCAGCAGCGTAGCCCCTCGAGACACTGAAGCTTTCTTT. Its protein product is CASSVAPRDTEAFF.

The rearrangement links TRBV6-5 to TRBJ1-6; TRBD1 might be the D (5 bases). Per the germline V gene, CDR1 is MNHEY and CDR2 is SVGAGI. Trimming removed 4 bases from V and 5 bases from J, with 9 bases in between. This CDR3 comprises 14 residues. The CDR3 sequence: CASSSGRDNSPLHF. CDR3 nucleotide sequence: TGTGCCAGCAGTTCCGGCAGGGATAATTCACCCCTCCACTTT.

The rearrangement joins TRBV28 to TRBJ1-5, with unresolved D. This CDR3 is built from 16 residues. Trimming cost V 5 bases and J 9 bases, with 23 bases left between them. Per the germline V gene, CDR1 is MDHEN and CDR2 is SYDVKM. The CDR3 coding sequence is TGTGCCAGCAGTCCTACGACGATTCGACACGGGCCGCCCCAGCATTTT. It codes for CASSPTTIRHGPPQHF.

This clone has a handful of counts. This chain joins TRBV10-1 and TRBJ1-1; tentative D call: TRBD1 (5 bases). This CDR3 is built from 13 residues. Germline V CDR1 and CDR2: WNHNN, SYGVQD (reference sequence). Trimming cost V 4 bases and J 3 bases, with 9 bases left between them. The CDR3 DNA is TGCGCCAGCAGTGCCGACAGCCACACTGAAGCTTTCTTT. This translates into CASSADSHTEAFF.

This clone appeared once. V usage is TRBV5-6 and J usage is TRBJ2-7; TRBD2 is a possible D gene (6 bases). The CDR3 extends over 12 amino acids. With 4 bases removed from V and 6 bases from J, the gap between germline ends came to 11 bases. Looked up from germline, CDR1 is SGHDT and CDR2 is YYEEEE. As DNA, the CDR3 is TGTGCCAGCAGCCTGACTAGTTCCGAGCAGTACTTC. Its protein is CASSLTSSEQYF.

Only one count was recorded for this clone. The chain recombines TRBV5-1 with TRBJ2-1, with TRBD1 matching 9 bases. The CDR3 runs to 13 residues. Trimming cost V 4 bases and J 14 bases; bases outside gene matches: 10. Germline CDR1 SGHRS, CDR2 YFSETQ. CDR3 bases: TGCGCCAGCAGCCTTTCCCGGGACAGGGTAAAGTTCTTC. This codes for CASSLSRDRVKFF.

This clone was recorded a few times. The chain has TRBV5-8 and TRBJ1-5; D ambiguous. The germline V gene encodes CDR1 SGHTS and CDR2 YDEGEE. The CDR3 runs to 13 residues. The V end lost 4 bases, the J end lost 5 bases, and 10 bases lay between the germline ends. The CDR3 spells CASSPSQYQPQHF. Here the CDR3 DNA reads TGTGCCAGCAGCCCCTCGCAGTATCAGCCCCAGCATTTT.

This chain uses TRBV7-8 with TRBJ2-5, with D perhaps matching TRBD2 (6 bases). The CDR3 spans 14 residues. Germline V lookup: CDR1 SGHVS, CDR2 FQNEAQ. Trimming took 4 bases from V and 2 from J, leaving 11 bases between them. The CDR3 loop is CASSSRDSQETQYF. The CDR3 DNA follows: TGTGCCAGCAGCTCGAGGGACTCACAAGAGACCCAGTACTTC.

The CDR3: CASSLEISDSGEKLFF. The CDR3 nucleotides are TGTGCCAGCAGCCTAGAGATATCGGACAGTGGGGAAAAACTGTTTTTT. This sequence joins TRBV7-6 and TRBJ1-4; D perhaps matches TRBD1 (6 bases). Trimming removed 5 bases at V and 8 bases at J, with 21 bases between. Germline V lookup: CDR1 SGHVS, CDR2 FNYEAQ. The CDR3 sequence is 16 residues long. Filled out from reference TRBV7-6 and TRBJ1-4, the complete variable domain reads GAGVSQSPRYKVTKRGQDVALRCDPISGHVSLYWYRQALGQGPEFLTYFNYEAQQDKSGLPNDRFSAERPEGSISTLTIQRTEQRDSAMYRCASSLEISDSGEKLFFGSGTQLSVL.

The gene calls are TRBV28 and TRBJ2-7, with D possibly being TRBD1 (7 bases). V dropped 7 bases and J dropped 3 bases, with 16 bases sitting between them. This CDR3 spans 14 amino acids. Looked up from germline, CDR1 is MDHEN and CDR2 is SYDVKM. The CDR3 DNA sequence: TGTGCCAGCACCCCAGGGGGGCGGCTCTACGAGCAGTACTTC. Translating gives CASTPGGRLYEQYF.

The CDR3 sequence: CASSPASDRGPGNTIYF. In DNA, the CDR3 is TGCGCCAGCAGCCCAGCCTCTGACAGGGGGCCTGGAAACACCATATATTTT. J is TRBJ1-3 and V is TRBV5-1; TRBD1 agrees at 10 bases. Unmatched junction bases numbered 9, after V lost 4 bases and J lost 2 bases. CDR1 is SGHRS, CDR2 YFSETQ, per germline. The CDR3 runs to 17 residues.

The J gene is TRBJ2-3, the V gene TRBV12-5; D not resolved. Trimming took 1 base from V and 6 from J, leaving 11 bases between them. The CDR3 contains 14 residues. The germline V gene encodes CDR1 LGHNT and CDR2 FRNRAP. CDR3 sequence reads: CASGLDHTTDTQYF. CDR3 nucleotides: TGTGCTAGTGGTTTGGACCATACGACCGATACGCAGTATTTT.

J is TRBJ1-2 and V is TRBV11-1; D is possibly TRBD1 (5 bases). Per the germline V gene, CDR1 is SGHAT and CDR2 is FQDESV (reference sequence). The CDR3 extends over 13 amino acids. V lost 4 bases, J lost 4 bases, and 10 bases lay in between. The CDR3 DNA is TGTGCCAGCAGCTCTCAGGGTCGCTATGGCTACACCTTC. This translates into CASSSQGRYGYTF.

The chain is built from TRBV6-1 and TRBJ1-1; the match to TRBD1 covers 8 bases. Trimming cost V 8 bases and J 0 bases; bases outside gene matches: 2. This CDR3 spans 13 amino acids. Germline V lookup: CDR1 MNHNS, CDR2 SASEGT. In DNA, the CDR3 is TGTGCCAGCGGGACAGGAATGAACACTGAAGCTTTCTTT. It encodes CASGTGMNTEAFF.

The rearrangement joins TRBV5-4 to TRBJ2-7; 8 nucleotides agree with TRBD1. Unmatched junction bases numbered 9, after V lost 1 base and J lost 3 bases. Germline CDR1 reads SGHNT; CDR2 reads YYREEE (reference sequence). This CDR3 is 16 amino acids long. As DNA, the CDR3 is TGTGCCAGCAGCTTGCCGACAGGGGCAAAGAGCTACGAGCAGTACTTC. It yields the protein CASSLPTGAKSYEQYF.

The chain uses TRBV30 and TRBJ2-7; D is ambiguous. Trimming pared 2 bases from V and 7 bases from J, leaving 15 bases between. CDR1 and CDR2 from the germline V gene are GTSNPN and SVGIG (reference sequence). The CDR3 has 13 amino acids. The CDR3, as DNA: TGTGCCTGGAGTATTAGGGCTGATAGGGAGCAGTACTTC. Its translation: CAWSIRADREQYF. The full variable domain, with the rest looked up from reference TRBV30 and TRBJ2-7, is SQTIHQWPATLVQPVGSPLSLECTVEGTSNPNLYWYRQAAGRGLQLLFYSVGIGQISSEVPQNLSASRPQDRQFILSSKKLLLSDSGFYLCAWSIRADREQYFGPGTRLTVT.

This rearrangement joins TRBV7-2 to TRBJ2-7; D gene ambiguous. The germline CDR1 and CDR2 sequences are SGHTA and FQGNSA. Trimming left V 1 base short and J 5 bases short, with 9 bases between. The CDR3 has 13 residues. CDR3 loop: CASSLGVGHEQYF. The CDR3 nucleotides are TGTGCCAGCAGCTTAGGTGTGGGCCACGAGCAGTACTTC.

The chain links TRBV10-1 to TRBJ2-7, with D perhaps assigned TRBD1 or TRBD2 (6 bases each). CDR3 size: 14 residues. Per germline, CDR1 WNHNN and CDR2 SYGVQD (reference sequence). V was clipped by 4 bases and J by 2 bases, with 12 bases between them. CDR3 sequence: CASSAGDSAYEQYF. For the CDR3, the DNA is TGCGCCAGCAGTGCAGGGGACTCAGCCTACGAGCAGTACTTC.

This chain connects TRBV9 to TRBJ2-5; D might be TRBD1 (5 bases). Between the trimmed V and J ends, which lost 1 base and 4 bases, there was a span of 8 bases. In germline, CDR1 is SGDLS, CDR2 YYNGEE. This CDR3 is 13 amino acids long. CDR3 amino acids: CASSVSQGETQYF. CDR3 nucleotides: TGTGCCAGCAGCGTATCTCAGGGAGAGACCCAGTACTTC. Variable domain in full (rest from reference TRBV9 and TRBJ2-5): DSGVTQTPKHLITATGQRVTLRCSPRSGDLSVYWYQQSLDQGLQFLIQYYNGEERAKGNILERFSAQQFPDLHSELNLSSLELGDSALYFCASSVSQGETQYFGPGTRLLVL.

The V and J genes are TRBV7-2 and TRBJ2-5; D perhaps matches TRBD1 (5 bases). This CDR3 contains 14 residues. Per the germline V gene, CDR1 is SGHTA and CDR2 is FQGNSA. V lost 5 bases and J lost 1, with 11 bases in between. This CDR3 reads CASSPGSPQETQYF. The CDR3 region has the DNA TGTGCCAGCAGCCCAGGGTCCCCCCAAGAGACCCAGTACTTC.

The J gene is TRBJ1-1, the V gene TRBV28; D might be TRBD1 (5 bases). The V end was cut by 1 base, the J end by 3 bases, with 18 bases between. The CDR3 is 17 amino acids. Germline lookup yields CDR1 MDHEN and CDR2 SYDVKM. This CDR3 reads CASSLYGTRARHTEAFF. CDR3 DNA: TGTGCCAGCAGTTTATACGGGACGAGGGCGAGGCACACTGAAGCTTTCTTT.

V and J are TRBV4-3 and TRBJ2-2; 8 nucleotides align to TRBD1. The CDR3 contains 15 residues. The V segment lost 6 bases and the J segment 7 bases; nucleotides outside the gene matches: 10. Germline lookup yields CDR1 LGHNA and CDR2 YSLEER. As DNA, the CDR3 is TGCGCCAGCAGGCGCGAGACAGGGGTGGGCGGGGAGCTGTTTTTT. Translating it yields CASRRETGVGGELFF.

This chain joins TRBV5-1 and TRBJ2-1; either TRBD1 or TRBD2 may supply D (5 bases each). The V gene lost 5 bases and the J gene lost 7 bases, with 16 bases spanning the gap. CDR3 size: 14 residues. Germline CDR1 and CDR2: SGHRS and YFSETQ. The chain's CDR3 is CASRVQGGGNEQFF. The DNA for the CDR3 is TGCGCCAGCAGGGTGCAGGGCGGCGGGAATGAGCAGTTCTTC. The full variable domain, with the rest looked up from reference TRBV5-1 and TRBJ2-1, is KAGVTQTPRYLIKTRGQQVTLSCSPISGHRSVSWYQQTPGQGLQFLFEYFSETQRNKGNFPGRFSGRQFSNSRSEMNVSTLELGDSALYLCASRVQGGGNEQFFGPGTRLTVL.

This chain connects TRBV4-3 to TRBJ1-6, with 8 bases lining up with TRBD1. The CDR3 covers 16 residues. CDR1 is LGHNA and CDR2 is YSLEER in the germline V gene. V dropped 0 bases and J dropped 8; count of bases not matched to a gene: 6. Here the CDR3 reads CASSQDPGGSYSPLHF. The CDR3 DNA reads as TGCGCCAGCAGCCAAGACCCAGGGGGCAGTTATTCACCCCTCCACTTT.

This clone was seen a few times. The gene calls are TRBV19 and TRBJ1-1, with a possible D match to TRBD1 (5 bases). Trimming stripped 5 bases from V and 1 base from J, with 11 bases between. The CDR3 has 14 amino acids. CDR1 is LNHDA, CDR2 SQIVND, per germline (reference sequence). In DNA, the CDR3 is TGTGCCAGTAGTTGGACATCTCCGAACACTGAAGCTTTCTTT. Its translation: CASSWTSPNTEAFF.

V is TRBV9 and J is TRBJ2-7; a weak D match, TRBD1 (5 bases). From germline, CDR1 is SGDLS and CDR2 YYNGEE. Trimming cost V 4 bases and J 9 bases, with 14 bases left between them. The CDR3 length is 12 residues. In DNA, the CDR3 is TGTGCCAGCAGCCCAATGCTGGGGCGGCAGTACTTC. It yields the protein CASSPMLGRQYF.